This T cell receptor (beta chain) was sequenced during a study of cytomegalovirus exposure and HLA in healthy donors. This clone was seen a handful of times. Primers included in the PCR were 60 Vbeta and 13 Jbeta primers. Sequencing used immunoSEQ multiplex PCR; TCRdb keeps in-frame clones, though not all of them. Altogether 150,000 to 200,000 clones are present, 70% to 80% being singletons, with the ten largest covering around 1.6%. Trimming took 5 bases from V and 4 from J; bases not matched to a gene: 5. The CDR3 length is 14 residues. Germline-derived CDR1 and CDR2 are MNHEY and SVGAGI. The receptor was isolated from a woman between 50 and 59 years old in good health and CMV-seronegative. The source material was PBMCs. The chain is built from TRBV6-5 and TRBJ2-1; 7 bases match TRBD2. CDR3 loop: CASSLQGGYNEQFF. In DNA, the CDR3 is TGTGCCAGCAGTCTTCAGGGAGGGTACAATGAGCAGTTCTTC.